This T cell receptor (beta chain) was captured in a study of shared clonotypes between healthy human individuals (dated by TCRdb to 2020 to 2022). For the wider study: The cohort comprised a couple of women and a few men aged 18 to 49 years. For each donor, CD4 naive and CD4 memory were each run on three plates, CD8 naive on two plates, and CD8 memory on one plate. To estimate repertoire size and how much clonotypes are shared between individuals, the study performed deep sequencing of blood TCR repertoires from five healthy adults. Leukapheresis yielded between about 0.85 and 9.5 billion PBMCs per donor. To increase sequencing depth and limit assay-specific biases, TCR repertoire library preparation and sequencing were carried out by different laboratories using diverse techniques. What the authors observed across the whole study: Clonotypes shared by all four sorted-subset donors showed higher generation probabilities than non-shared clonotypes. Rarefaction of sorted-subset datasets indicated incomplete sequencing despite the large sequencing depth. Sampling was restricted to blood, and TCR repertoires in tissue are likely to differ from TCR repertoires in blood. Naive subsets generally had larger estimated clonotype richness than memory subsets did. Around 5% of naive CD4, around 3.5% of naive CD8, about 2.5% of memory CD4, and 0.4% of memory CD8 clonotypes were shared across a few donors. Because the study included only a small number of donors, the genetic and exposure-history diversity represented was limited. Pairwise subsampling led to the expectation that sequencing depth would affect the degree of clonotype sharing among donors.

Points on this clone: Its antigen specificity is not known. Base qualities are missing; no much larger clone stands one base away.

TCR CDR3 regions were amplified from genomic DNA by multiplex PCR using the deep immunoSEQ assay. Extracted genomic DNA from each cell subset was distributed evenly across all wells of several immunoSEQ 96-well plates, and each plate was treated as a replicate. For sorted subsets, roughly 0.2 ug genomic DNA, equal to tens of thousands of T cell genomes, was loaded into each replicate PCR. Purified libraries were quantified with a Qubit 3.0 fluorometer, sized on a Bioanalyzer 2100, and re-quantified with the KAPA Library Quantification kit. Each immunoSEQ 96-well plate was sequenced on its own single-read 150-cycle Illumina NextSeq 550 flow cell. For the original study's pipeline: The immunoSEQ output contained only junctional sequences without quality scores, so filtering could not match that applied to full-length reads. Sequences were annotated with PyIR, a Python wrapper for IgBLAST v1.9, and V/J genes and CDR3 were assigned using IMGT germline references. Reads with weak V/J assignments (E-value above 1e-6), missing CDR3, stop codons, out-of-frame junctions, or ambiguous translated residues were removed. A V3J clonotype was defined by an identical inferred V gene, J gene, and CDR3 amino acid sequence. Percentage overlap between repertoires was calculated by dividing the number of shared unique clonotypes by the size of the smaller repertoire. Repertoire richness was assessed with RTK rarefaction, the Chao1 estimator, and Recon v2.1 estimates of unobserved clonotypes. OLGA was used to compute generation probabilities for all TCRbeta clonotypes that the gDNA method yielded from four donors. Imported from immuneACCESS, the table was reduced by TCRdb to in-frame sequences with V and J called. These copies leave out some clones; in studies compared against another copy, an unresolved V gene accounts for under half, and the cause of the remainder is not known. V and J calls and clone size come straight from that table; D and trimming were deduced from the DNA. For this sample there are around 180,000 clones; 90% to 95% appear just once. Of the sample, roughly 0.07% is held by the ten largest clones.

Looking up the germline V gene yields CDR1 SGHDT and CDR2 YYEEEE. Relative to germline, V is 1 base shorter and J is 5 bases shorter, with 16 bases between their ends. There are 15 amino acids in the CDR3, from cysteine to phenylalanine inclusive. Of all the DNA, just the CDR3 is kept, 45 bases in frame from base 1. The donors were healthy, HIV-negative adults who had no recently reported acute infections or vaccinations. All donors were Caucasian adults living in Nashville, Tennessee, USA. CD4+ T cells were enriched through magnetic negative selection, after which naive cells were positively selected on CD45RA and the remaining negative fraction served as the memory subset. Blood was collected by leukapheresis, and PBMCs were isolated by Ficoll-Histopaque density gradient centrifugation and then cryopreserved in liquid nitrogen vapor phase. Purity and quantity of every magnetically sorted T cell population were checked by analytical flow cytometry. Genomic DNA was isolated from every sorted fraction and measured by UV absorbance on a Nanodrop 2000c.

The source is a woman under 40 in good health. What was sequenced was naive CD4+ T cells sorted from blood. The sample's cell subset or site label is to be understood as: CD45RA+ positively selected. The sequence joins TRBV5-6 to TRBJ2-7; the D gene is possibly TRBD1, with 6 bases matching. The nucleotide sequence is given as TGTGCCAGCAGCTTGAACTTAGGGGGTTGGGACGAGCAGTACTTC. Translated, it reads CASSLNLGGWDEQYF. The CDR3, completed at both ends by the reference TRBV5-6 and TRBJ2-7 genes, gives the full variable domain DAGVTQSPTHLIKTRGQQVTLRCSPKSGHDTVSWYQQALGQGPQFIFQYYEEEERQRGNFPDRFSGHQFPNYSSELNVNALLLGDSALYLCASSLNLGGWDEQYFGPGTRLTVT.